Presented here are 28 T cell receptor beta chains from one specimen sequenced in a study of shared clonotypes between healthy human individuals. The repertoire was sequenced with immunoSEQ multiplex PCR; TCRdb's copy has only in-frame clones and lacks some. The sample holds about 1.1 million clones, approximately 80% seen once. Input material: memory CD4+ T cells from PBMCs. Subset noted: CD45RA-negative fraction. The receptors stem from a man younger than 35 in good health. Some clones in this sample may be carry-over from other donors' samples.

The chain combines TRBV30 with TRBJ1-4; the match to TRBD1 covers 7 bases. The CDR3 runs 15 residues. J was trimmed by 1 base and V by 3 bases; bases with no gene match: 5. The germline V gene encodes CDR1 GTSNPN and CDR2 SVGIG (reference sequence). The CDR3 is CAWSERQGTNEKLFF. CDR3 DNA sequence: TGTGCCTGGAGCGAGAGACAGGGAACTAATGAAAAACTGTTTTTT.

CDR3 DNA sequence: TGTGCCAGCAGCCAAGATTGGGGGCCAAGGGTGCATGGCTACACCTTC. Its protein product is CASSQDWGPRVHGYTF. The chain links TRBV14 to TRBJ1-2; possible D gene TRBD1, 6 bases. There are 16 residues in the CDR3. The V gene's germline CDR1 is SGHDN and CDR2 FVKESK. V was shortened by 0 bases and J by 6 bases, with 17 bases between the two germline ends.

This sequence joins TRBV9 and TRBJ2-3; TRBD2 aligns across 10 bases. J gave up 10 bases and V 4 bases, and 6 bases lay outside the gene matches. The CDR3 has 13 amino acids. Germline V gene lookup returns CDR1 SGDLS and CDR2 YYNGEE. The chain's CDR3 is CASSTYLAGAQYF. In DNA form, the CDR3 reads TGTGCCAGCAGCACCTACCTAGCGGGAGCGCAGTATTTT.

The V call is TRBV29-1, the J call TRBJ1-4; a weak D match, TRBD1 (5 bases). The CDR3 runs 14 residues. Trimming pared 3 bases from V and 0 bases from J, leaving 8 bases between. Looked up from germline, CDR1 is SQVTM and CDR2 is ANQGSEA. The CDR3 coding sequence is TGCAGCGTTGAGGTGGACACAACTAATGAAAAACTGTTTTTT. Its translation: CSVEVDTTNEKLFF.

J is TRBJ2-1 and V is TRBV29-1, with TRBD2 identical over 8 bases. V lost 4 bases to trimming and J lost 10 bases; unmatched junction nucleotides: 15. Germline-derived CDR1 and CDR2 are SQVTM and ANQGSEA. CDR3 length equals 15 residues. The CDR3 DNA sequence: TGCAGCGTTGTCGAGGCGGGGGGCGGGAGGCAGGAGCAGTTCTTC. Its translation: CSVVEAGGGRQEQFF.

The CDR3 spells CTSSPLGQGALGTGELFF. The CDR3 DNA reads as TGCACCAGCAGCCCACTAGGTCAGGGGGCTCTGGGGACCGGGGAGCTGTTTTTT. J is TRBJ2-2 and V is TRBV1; TRBD1 is the table's D call, not checked against the DNA. TRBV1 is flagged as a pseudogene. The CDR3 extends over 18 amino acids.

V gene TRBV7-2 combines with J gene TRBJ2-7; 7 nucleotides align to TRBD1. Germline V gene sequence: CDR1 SGHTA, CDR2 FQGNSA. The CDR3 is 14 residues long. V dropped 4 bases and J dropped 3; count of bases not matched to a gene: 6. CDR3 bases: TGTGCCAGCAGCTCCCGACAGGGTAACTACGAGCAGTACTTC. This sequence encodes CASSSRQGNYEQYF.

The rearrangement uses TRBV28 and TRBJ1-2, with D tentatively TRBD1 (5 bases). The CDR3 runs 13 residues. V lost 3 bases to trimming and J lost 8 bases, with 13 bases between them. Germline V gene data show CDR1 as MDHEN and CDR2 as SYDVKM. The CDR3 DNA follows: TGTGCCAGCAGTTTTTCCAGGGTAGGAGGCTACACCTTC. Its translation: CASSFSRVGGYTF.

The CDR3 spells CASSLLLAGGRDTQYF. CDR3 DNA: TGTGCCAGCAGCCTCCTACTAGCGGGAGGGCGAGATACGCAGTATTTT. The V and J genes are TRBV28 and TRBJ2-3, with 13 nucleotides matching TRBD2. The V gene's germline CDR1 is MDHEN and CDR2 SYDVKM. The junction had 8 bases not matched to a gene; V was cut back by 6 bases and J by 5 bases. The CDR3 has 16 residues.

This clone was counted a single time. V gene TRBV4-3 combines with J gene TRBJ1-4; D is ambiguous. Germline CDR1 and CDR2: LGHNA and YSLEER. Trimming left V 0 bases short and J 1 base short, with 6 bases between. The CDR3 totals 15 residues. The CDR3 DNA follows: TGCGCCAGCAGCCAAGATCAAGGAACTAATGAAAAACTGTTTTTT. This gives the protein CASSQDQGTNEKLFF.

The chain carries TRBV7-8 and TRBJ1-4; no firm D call. V lost 5 bases and J lost 7, with 14 bases in between. The CDR3 is made up of 14 amino acids. The germline gives CDR1 SGHVS, CDR2 FQNEAQ. The CDR3 spells CASSQRTRSEKLFF. The DNA for the CDR3 is TGTGCCAGCAGCCAACGTACACGGAGTGAAAAACTGTTTTTT.

In the case of this clone: A far larger clone is just one base off, so this is likely a read error. This chain uses TRBV7-9 with TRBJ1-1; D not certain. The CDR3 loop spans 13 amino acids. With 1 base removed from V and 3 bases from J, the gap between germline ends came to 6 bases. The germline V gene has CDR1 SEHNR and CDR2 FQNEAQ (reference sequence). This CDR3 is CASSLDMDTEAFF. The CDR3 DNA is TGTGCCAGCAGCTTAGACATGGACACTGAAGCTTTCTTT.

The V call is TRBV10-3, the J call TRBJ2-3; the D gene is possibly TRBD2 (6 bases). The ends were cut back, 2 bases at V and 4 bases at J, with 13 bases in the middle. The CDR3 sequence is 15 residues long. The germline CDR1 and CDR2 sequences are ENHRY and SYGVKD. CDR3 nucleotides: TGTGCCATCAGTGAGAACTTAGCGGCTTCAGATACGCAGTATTTT. Encoded protein: CAISENLAASDTQYF.

V is TRBV29-1 and J is TRBJ2-7; D gene uncertain. The CDR3 has 12 residues. V lost 4 bases, J lost 2 bases, and 9 bases lay in between. CDR1 and CDR2 (germline): SQVTM, ANQGSEA. The CDR3, as DNA: TGCAGCGTTGGTCCTAACGCCTACGAGCAGTACTTC. Its protein is CSVGPNAYEQYF.

In nucleotides, the CDR3 is TGTGCCAGCCGGGTCTGGGATGAGCAGTTCTTC. Protein sequence: CASRVWDEQFF. The J gene is TRBJ2-1, the V gene TRBV28; D gene unclear. Trimming removed 8 bases from V and 8 bases from J, with 10 bases in between. CDR1 and CDR2 from the germline V gene are MDHEN and SYDVKM. The CDR3 spans 11 residues.

In this sample, this clone turned up once. The chain combines TRBV5-6 with TRBJ2-7; no clear D gene. The CDR3 length is 13 residues. Looked up from germline, CDR1 is SGHDT and CDR2 is YYEEEE. V lost 1 base and J lost 5, with 10 bases in between. The DNA for the CDR3 is TGTGCCAGCAGCTTGACGGTGGGCCACGAGCAGTACTTC. Protein: CASSLTVGHEQYF.

V gene TRBV19 combines with J gene TRBJ1-5; D is unclear. Trimming pared 3 bases from V and 2 bases from J, leaving 8 bases between. CDR1 and CDR2 from the germline V gene are LNHDA and SQIVND (reference sequence). The CDR3 covers 14 residues. CDR3 protein: CASSITIRNQPQHF. For the CDR3, the DNA is TGTGCCAGTAGTATTACGATCCGCAATCAGCCCCAGCATTTT.

This clone came up many times. The V call is TRBV11-2, the J call TRBJ2-5; TRBD2 is a possible D gene (6 bases). V shed 3 bases and J shed 2 bases, with 10 bases lying between them. CDR3 length equals 14 residues. Germline CDR1 is SGHAT and CDR2 is FQNNGV. The CDR3 loop reads CASSFGAGQETQYF. In nucleotides, the CDR3 is TGTGCCAGCAGCTTTGGGGCGGGGCAAGAGACCCAGTACTTC.

The CDR3: CATTTGGVGEKLFF. The CDR3 DNA reads as TGTGCCACAACCACGGGGGGTGTGGGTGAAAAACTGTTTTTT. V is TRBV6-1 and J is TRBJ1-4; tentative D call: TRBD1 (5 bases). CDR1 is MNHNS, CDR2 SASEGT, per germline. The CDR3 has 14 residues. V lost 10 bases and J lost 7, with 19 bases in between.

The rearrangement uses TRBV5-4 and TRBJ2-7; D perhaps matches TRBD1 (6 bases). V was clipped by 3 bases and J by 2 bases, with 12 bases between them. The CDR3 loop spans 14 amino acids. Germline V gene lookup returns CDR1 SGHNT and CDR2 YYREEE (reference sequence). CDR3 sequence (DNA): TGTGCCAGCAGCTCCGGCACAGGGCCCTACGAGCAGTACTTC. It yields the protein CASSSGTGPYEQYF.

CDR3 in amino acids: CASSLAGTEAFF. The CDR3 DNA reads TGTGCCAGCAGCTTAGCAGGGACTGAAGCTTTCTTT. The chain carries TRBV11-2 and TRBJ1-1; weak D call: TRBD1 (5 bases). The CDR3 length is 12 residues. V gave up 1 base and J gave up 5 bases, with 5 bases separating them. Germline V CDR1 and CDR2: SGHAT, FQNNGV.

This clone has a single count. The gene calls are TRBV7-7 and TRBJ2-5, with D hard to call. The CDR3 runs to 13 residues. Deletions cut 2 bases from V and 5 bases from J, with 9 bases between. The germline V gene has CDR1 SSHAT and CDR2 FNYEAQ (reference sequence). The CDR3 DNA is TGTGCCAGCAGCTTAAATTTGGGTGAGACCCAGTACTTC. It yields the protein CASSLNLGETQYF.

The chain employs TRBV7-2 and TRBJ1-1, with D possibly TRBD1 on 5 matching bases. Germline V gives CDR1 SGHTA, CDR2 FQGNSA. V was trimmed by 1 base and J by 0 bases, leaving 9 bases between them. CDR3 length: 15 amino acids. Here the CDR3 reads CASSLDRGVNTEAFF. CDR3 nucleotide sequence: TGTGCCAGCAGCTTAGATAGGGGCGTGAACACTGAAGCTTTCTTT.

The sample holds a few counts of this clone. The gene calls are TRBV30 and TRBJ1-1, with no clear D. The CDR3 totals 14 residues. Germline CDR1 reads GTSNPN; CDR2 reads SVGIG (reference sequence). Trimming took off 2 bases at V and 4 bases at J, with 14 bases between the two ends. The CDR3 DNA is TGTGCCTGGAGTCCGTATACGGGCGGCACTGAAGCTTTCTTT. Translating it yields CAWSPYTGGTEAFF.

This clone was found a few times. This rearrangement joins TRBV4-1 to TRBJ2-3; TRBD1 or TRBD2 may be the D gene (7 bases each). The CDR3 has 16 amino acids. Trimming cost V 4 bases and J 4 bases, with 18 bases left between them. Germline V gene data show CDR1 as MGHRA and CDR2 as YSYEKL. The CDR3: CASSRGDSGTSDTQYF. CDR3 nucleotide sequence: TGCGCCAGCAGCCGGGGGGACAGCGGGACCTCAGATACGCAGTATTTT.

The V and J genes are TRBV30 and TRBJ1-3; D ambiguous. This CDR3 is 14 amino acids long. Between the trimmed V and J ends, which lost 2 bases and 4 bases, there was a span of 12 bases. Germline V gives CDR1 GTSNPN, CDR2 SVGIG (reference sequence). This CDR3 is CAWSLQYGGNTIYF. CDR3 nucleotides: TGTGCCTGGAGTCTGCAATATGGAGGAAACACCATATATTTT. The full variable domain, completed using reference TRBV30 and TRBJ1-3, is SQTIHQWPATLVQPVGSPLSLECTVEGTSNPNLYWYRQAAGRGLQLLFYSVGIGQISSEVPQNLSASRPQDRQFILSSKKLLLSDSGFYLCAWSLQYGGNTIYFGEGSWLTVV.

This chain connects TRBV6-6 to TRBJ1-4; possibly TRBD1 for D (6 bases). V lost 4 bases and J 7 bases, leaving 16 bases between the germline ends. This CDR3 has 15 residues. Germline V gene lookup returns CDR1 MNHNY and CDR2 SVGAGI (reference sequence). CDR3 DNA: TGTGCCAGCAGTTCGGGGGGCGCGATCGGTGAAAAACTGTTTTTT. The encoded protein is CASSSGGAIGEKLFF.

CDR3 bases: TGTGCCAGCAGTGACCCGGGACTAGCGGGAGAGTCAGATACGCAGTATTTT. It specifies CASSDPGLAGESDTQYF. This rearrangement joins TRBV6-1 to TRBJ2-3; TRBD2 agrees at 14 bases. The length of the CDR3 is 17 residues. After removal of 3 bases from V and 4 bases from J, the junction contained 6 bases not matched to a gene. Germline V lookup: CDR1 MNHNS, CDR2 SASEGT.